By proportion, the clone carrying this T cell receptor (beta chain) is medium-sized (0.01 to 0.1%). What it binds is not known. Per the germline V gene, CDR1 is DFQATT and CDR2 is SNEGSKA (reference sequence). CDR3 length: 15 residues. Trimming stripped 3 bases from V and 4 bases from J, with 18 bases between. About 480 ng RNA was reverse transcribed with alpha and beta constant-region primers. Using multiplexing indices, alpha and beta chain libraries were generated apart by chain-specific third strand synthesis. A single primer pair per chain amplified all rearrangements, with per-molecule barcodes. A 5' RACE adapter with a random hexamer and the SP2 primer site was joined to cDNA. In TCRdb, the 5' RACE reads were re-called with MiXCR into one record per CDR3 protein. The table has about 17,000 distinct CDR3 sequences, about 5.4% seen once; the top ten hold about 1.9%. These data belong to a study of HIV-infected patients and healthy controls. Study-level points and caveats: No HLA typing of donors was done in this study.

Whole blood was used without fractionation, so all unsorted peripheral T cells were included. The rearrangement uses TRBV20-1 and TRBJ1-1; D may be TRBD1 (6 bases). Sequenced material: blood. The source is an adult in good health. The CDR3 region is CSARGTLGGVTEAFF. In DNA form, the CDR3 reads TGCAGTGCTAGGGGGACCCTAGGGGGAGTCACTGAAGCTTTCTTT.